This T cell receptor (beta chain) originates from a study of metastatic and nonmetastatic thyroid tumors. Overall study: The study looked at repertoires side by side in blood and in tumor or nodule tissue from malignant and benign thyroid patients.

Points from the study as a whole: Compared with benign nodules, malignant thyroid tumors were reported to have significantly higher TCR beta diversity in both blood and tumor.

Treatment of any kind had been given to no patient before thyroid surgery. TCRdb redid the clone calls on the PCR reads using MiXCR. The sample shows approximately 74,000 clones, approximately 15% of them seen only once. This clone was observed at least ten times. Its target is not known. The sequencing sample was made of blood. The sequence derives from a male donor with papillary thyroid cancer or a benign thyroid nodule (not recorded which). Some clones in this sample may be carry-over from other donors' samples.

CDR3 protein: CASRQEGTRGYTF. The CDR3 DNA follows: TGTGCCAGCAGACAAGAGGGAACGCGAGGCTACACCTTC. The J gene is TRBJ1-2, the V gene TRBV6-1; no reliable D call. The CDR3 sequence is 13 residues long. Trimming cost V 6 bases and J 8 bases, with 16 bases left between them. In germline, CDR1 is MNHNS, CDR2 SASEGT.